These 7 T cell receptor beta chains were sequenced from one sample in a study of blood T cell repertoires in COVID-19. Produced via immunoSEQ multiplex PCR; TCRdb's table is partial and in-frame only. Of 200,000 to 250,000 clones in the sample, roughly 92% were seen once. The source material was peripheral blood. These TCRs come from a man between 60 and 75 years old with COVID-19, enrolled during active disease.

This clone showed up just a few times. This chain links TRBV6-5 with TRBJ1-1, with TRBD1 as a possible D gene (5 bases). The V end was cut by 2 bases, the J end by 1 base, with 8 bases between. The CDR3 has 14 amino acids. Germline V gene lookup returns CDR1 MNHEY and CDR2 SVGAGI. The CDR3, as DNA: TGTGCCAGCAGTTACGGGACTTCGAACACTGAAGCTTTCTTT. Amino acids: CASSYGTSNTEAFF.

This sequence joins TRBV29-1 and TRBJ2-5, with no clear D. This CDR3 has 13 residues. Germline CDR1 SQVTM, CDR2 ANQGSEA. Trimming left V 4 bases short and J 5 bases short, with 14 bases between. The CDR3 nucleotides are TGCAGCGTTGCCCCGGTCGATTGGGAGACCCAGTACTTC. Its translation: CSVAPVDWETQYF.

The CDR3 DNA reads TGTGCCAGCAGTTTAGGGGGCAGGGGTTCACCCCTCCACTTT. As protein: CASSLGGRGSPLHF. The V call is TRBV27, the J call TRBJ1-6; TRBD1 is a possible D gene (6 bases). Germline V lookup: CDR1 MNHEY, CDR2 SMNVEV (reference sequence). The ends were cut back, 2 bases at V and 9 bases at J, with 11 bases in the middle. The CDR3 has 14 residues.

J is TRBJ2-3 and V is TRBV7-8; 10 nucleotides line up with TRBD1. The germline gives CDR1 SGHVS, CDR2 FQNEAQ. J gave up 6 bases and V 4 bases, and 7 bases lay outside the gene matches. The CDR3 extends over 15 amino acids. The CDR3 coding sequence is TGTGCCAGCAGCTACCGGGACAGGGGAACGGATACGCAGTATTTT. Translated: CASSYRDRGTDTQYF.

This sequence joins TRBV19 and TRBJ2-3; 12 bases align to TRBD2. The length of the CDR3 is 18 residues. Germline assignment: CDR1 LNHDA and CDR2 SQIVND (reference sequence). V was pared by 7 bases and J by 2 bases, with 13 bases of the junction left unmatched. CDR3 residues: CASTGGRLAGANTDTQYF. CDR3 DNA: TGTGCCAGTACCGGCGGAAGACTAGCGGGGGCAAACACAGATACGCAGTATTTT.

The table lists this clone with a count of one. The CDR3 DNA sequence: TGTGCCATCAGTGAGGGCGGGAGGTCGTACAATGAGCAGTTCTTC. Protein: CAISEGGRSYNEQFF. The chain uses TRBV10-3 and TRBJ2-1; TRBD2 aligns across 8 bases. Unmatched junction bases numbered 4, after V lost 2 bases and J lost 4 bases. CDR1 is ENHRY and CDR2 is SYGVKD in the germline V gene. This CDR3 spans 15 amino acids.

The V and J genes are TRBV7-3 and TRBJ1-1, with 10 bases aligning to TRBD1. The trim removed 8 bases at V and 13 bases at J, leaving 7 bases unmatched. CDR3 size: 11 residues. In germline, CDR1 is SGHTA, CDR2 FQGTGA. The CDR3 bases are TGTGCCAGCGGCCCCAGGACAGGGGGTTTCTTT. It is translated as CASGPRTGGFF.